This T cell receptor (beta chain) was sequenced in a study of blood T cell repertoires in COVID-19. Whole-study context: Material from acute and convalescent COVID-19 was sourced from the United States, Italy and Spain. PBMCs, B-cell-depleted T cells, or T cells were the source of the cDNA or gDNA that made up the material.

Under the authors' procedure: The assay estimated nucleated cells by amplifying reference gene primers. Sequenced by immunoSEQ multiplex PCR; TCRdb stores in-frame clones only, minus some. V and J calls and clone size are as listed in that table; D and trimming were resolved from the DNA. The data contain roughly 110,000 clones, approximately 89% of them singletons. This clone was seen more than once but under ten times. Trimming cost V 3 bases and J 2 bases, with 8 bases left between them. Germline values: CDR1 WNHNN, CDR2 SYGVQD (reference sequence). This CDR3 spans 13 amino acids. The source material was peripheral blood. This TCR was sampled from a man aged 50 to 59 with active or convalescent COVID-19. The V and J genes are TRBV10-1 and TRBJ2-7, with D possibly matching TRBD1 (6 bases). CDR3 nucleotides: TGCGCCAGCAGTGACCAGGGGACCTACGAGCAGTACTTC. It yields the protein CASSDQGTYEQYF.